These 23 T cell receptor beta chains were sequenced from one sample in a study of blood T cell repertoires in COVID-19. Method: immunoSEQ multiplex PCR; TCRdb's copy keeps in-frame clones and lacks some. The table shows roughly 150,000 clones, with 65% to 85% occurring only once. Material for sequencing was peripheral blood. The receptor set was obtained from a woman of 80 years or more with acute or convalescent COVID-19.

This CDR3 is CSVDSGESSYNEQFF. CDR3 DNA: TGCAGCGTTGATTCGGGGGAAAGCTCCTACAATGAGCAGTTCTTC. The V call is TRBV29-1, the J call TRBJ2-1, with D possibly matching TRBD2 (6 bases). Germline CDR1 is SQVTM and CDR2 is ANQGSEA. The CDR3 spans 15 residues. Trimming took off 3 bases at V and 0 bases at J, with 12 bases between the two ends.

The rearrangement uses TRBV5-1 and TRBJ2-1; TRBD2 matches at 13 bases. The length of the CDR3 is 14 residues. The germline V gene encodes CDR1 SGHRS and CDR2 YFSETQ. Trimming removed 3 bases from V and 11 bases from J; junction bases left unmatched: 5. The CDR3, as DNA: TGCGCCAGCAGCTCGTCGACTAGCGGGAGGAAGCAGTTCTTC. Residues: CASSSSTSGRKQFF.

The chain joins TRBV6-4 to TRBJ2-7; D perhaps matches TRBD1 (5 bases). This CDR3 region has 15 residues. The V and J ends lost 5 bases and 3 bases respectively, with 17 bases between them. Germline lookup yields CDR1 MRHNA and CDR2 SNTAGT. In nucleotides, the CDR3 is TGTGCCAGCAGTCCGCCAGACAGACCTATCTACGAGCAGTACTTC. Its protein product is CASSPPDRPIYEQYF.

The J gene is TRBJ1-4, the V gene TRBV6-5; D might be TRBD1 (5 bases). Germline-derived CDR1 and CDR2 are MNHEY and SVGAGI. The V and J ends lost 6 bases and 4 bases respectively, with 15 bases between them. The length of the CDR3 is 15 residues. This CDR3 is CASSYQGGVNEKLFF. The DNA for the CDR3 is TGTGCCAGCAGCTACCAGGGCGGAGTTAATGAAAAACTGTTTTTT.

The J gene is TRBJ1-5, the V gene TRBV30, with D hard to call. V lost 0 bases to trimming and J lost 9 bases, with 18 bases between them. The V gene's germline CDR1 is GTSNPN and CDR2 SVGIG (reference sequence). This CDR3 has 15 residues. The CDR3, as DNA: TGTGCCTGGAGTGTAGAGGACCCGGGGTCAAGGCCCCAGCATTTT. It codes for CAWSVEDPGSRPQHF.

The CDR3 region has the DNA TGTGCCAGCAGTGTACTAGAAAGAGAGACCCAGTACTTC. It translates to CASSVLERETQYF. V usage is TRBV2 and J usage is TRBJ2-5; D possibly corresponds to TRBD2 (5 bases). The CDR3 extends over 13 amino acids. V shed 4 bases and J shed 4 bases, with 10 bases lying between them. From germline, CDR1 is SNHLY and CDR2 FYNNEI.

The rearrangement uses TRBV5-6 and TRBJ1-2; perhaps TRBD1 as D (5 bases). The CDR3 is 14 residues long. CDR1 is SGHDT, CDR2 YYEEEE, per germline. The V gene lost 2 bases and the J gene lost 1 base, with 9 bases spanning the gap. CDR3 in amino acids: CASSFGTINYGYTF. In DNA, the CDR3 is TGTGCCAGCAGCTTTGGGACTATTAACTATGGCTACACCTTC.

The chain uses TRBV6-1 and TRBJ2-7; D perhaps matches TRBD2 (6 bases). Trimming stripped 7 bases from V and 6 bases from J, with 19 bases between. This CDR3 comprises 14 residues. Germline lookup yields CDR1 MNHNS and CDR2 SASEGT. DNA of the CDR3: TGTGCCAGCACCCCGGGACTGGAATCTCTCGAGCAGTACTTC. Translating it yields CASTPGLESLEQYF.

The chain's CDR3 is CASSLSGGISPLHF. CDR3 nucleotide sequence: TGTGCCAGCAGCTTATCGGGGGGGATTTCACCCCTCCACTTT. The chain couples TRBV5-6 to TRBJ1-6; a possible D gene is TRBD1 (5 bases). Trimming removed 2 bases at V and 9 bases at J, with 12 bases between. The CDR3 consists of 14 residues. Per germline, CDR1 SGHDT and CDR2 YYEEEE.

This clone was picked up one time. CDR3 sequence reads: CASSTPGTSGIGEQFF. In DNA, the CDR3 is TGTGCCAGCAGTACACCCGGGACTAGCGGGATAGGTGAGCAGTTCTTC. The chain joins TRBV27 to TRBJ2-1, with TRBD2 matching 13 bases. Germline V gene data show CDR1 as MNHEY and CDR2 as SMNVEV (reference sequence). Trimming cost V 5 bases and J 9 bases; bases outside gene matches: 10. The CDR3 has 16 amino acids.

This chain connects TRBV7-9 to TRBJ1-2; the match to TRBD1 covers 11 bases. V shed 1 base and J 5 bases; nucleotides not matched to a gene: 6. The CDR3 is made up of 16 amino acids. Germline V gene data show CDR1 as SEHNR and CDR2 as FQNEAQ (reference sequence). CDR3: CASSLDSGQGGYGYTF. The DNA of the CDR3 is TGTGCCAGCAGCTTAGACTCGGGACAGGGGGGGTATGGCTACACCTTC. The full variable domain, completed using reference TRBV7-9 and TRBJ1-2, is DTGVSQNPRHKITKRGQNVTFRCDPISEHNRLYWYRQTLGQGPEFLTYFQNEAQLEKSRLLSDRFSAERPKGSFSTLEIQRTEQGDSAMYLCASSLDSGQGGYGYTFGSGTRLTVV.

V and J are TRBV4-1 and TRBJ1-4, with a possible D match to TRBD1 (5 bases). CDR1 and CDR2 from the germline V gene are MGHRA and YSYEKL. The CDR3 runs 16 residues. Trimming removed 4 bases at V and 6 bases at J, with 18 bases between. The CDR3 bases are TGCGCCAGCAGCCCAAGAACCGACAGCCGAGATGAAAAACTGTTTTTT. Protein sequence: CASSPRTDSRDEKLFF.

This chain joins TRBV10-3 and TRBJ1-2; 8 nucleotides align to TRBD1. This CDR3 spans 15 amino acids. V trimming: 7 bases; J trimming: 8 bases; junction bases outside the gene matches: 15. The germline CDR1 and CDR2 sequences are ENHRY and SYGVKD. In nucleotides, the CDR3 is TGTGCCATCAATGGAGGACTAACGGACAGGGTCGGCTACACCTTC. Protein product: CAINGGLTDRVGYTF.

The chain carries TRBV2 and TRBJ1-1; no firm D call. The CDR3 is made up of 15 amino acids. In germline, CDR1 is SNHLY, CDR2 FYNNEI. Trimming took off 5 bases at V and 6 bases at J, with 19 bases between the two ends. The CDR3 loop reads CASSQMGGPVAEAFF. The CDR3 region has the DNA TGTGCCAGCAGTCAAATGGGAGGTCCGGTGGCTGAAGCTTTCTTT.

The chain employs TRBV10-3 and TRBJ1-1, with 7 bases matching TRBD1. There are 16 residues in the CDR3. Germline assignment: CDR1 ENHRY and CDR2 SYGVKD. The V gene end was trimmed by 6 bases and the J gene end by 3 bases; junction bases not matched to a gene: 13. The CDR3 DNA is TGTGCCATCAGCTACACAAACGGAGGGGGCGACACTGAAGCTTTCTTT. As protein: CAISYTNGGGDTEAFF.

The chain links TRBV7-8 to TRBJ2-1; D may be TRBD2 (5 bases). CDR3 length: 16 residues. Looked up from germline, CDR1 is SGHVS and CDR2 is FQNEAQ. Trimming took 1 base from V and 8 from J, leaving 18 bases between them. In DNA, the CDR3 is TGTGCCAGCAGCTTAGTCATCCTCTCTGGAGGCCATGAGCAGTTCTTC. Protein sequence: CASSLVILSGGHEQFF. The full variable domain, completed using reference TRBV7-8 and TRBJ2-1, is GAGVSQSPRYKVAKRGQDVALRCDPISGHVSLFWYQQALGQGPEFLTYFQNEAQLDKSGLPSDRFFAERPEGSVSTLKIQRTQQEDSAVYLCASSLVILSGGHEQFFGPGTRLTVL.

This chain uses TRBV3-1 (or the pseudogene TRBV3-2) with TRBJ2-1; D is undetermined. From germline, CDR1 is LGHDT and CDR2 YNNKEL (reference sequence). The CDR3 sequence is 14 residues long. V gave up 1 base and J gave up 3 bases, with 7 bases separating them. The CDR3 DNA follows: TGTGCCAGCAGCCAAGGGTCAGTCTACAATGAGCAGTTCTTC. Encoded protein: CASSQGSVYNEQFF.

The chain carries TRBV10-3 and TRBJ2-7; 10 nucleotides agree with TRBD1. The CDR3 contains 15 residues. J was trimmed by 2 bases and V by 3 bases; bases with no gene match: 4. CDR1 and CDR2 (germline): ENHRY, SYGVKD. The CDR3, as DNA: TGTGCCATCAGTGACGTCGGACAGGGGGCCTACGAGCAGTACTTC. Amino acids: CAISDVGQGAYEQYF.

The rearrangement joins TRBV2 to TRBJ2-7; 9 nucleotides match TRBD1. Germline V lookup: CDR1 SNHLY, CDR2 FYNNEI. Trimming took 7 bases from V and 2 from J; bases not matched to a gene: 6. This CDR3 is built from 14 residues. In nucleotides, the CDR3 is TGTGCCAGCACAGTGACAGGGGGGCCCTACGAGCAGTACTTC. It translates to CASTVTGGPYEQYF.

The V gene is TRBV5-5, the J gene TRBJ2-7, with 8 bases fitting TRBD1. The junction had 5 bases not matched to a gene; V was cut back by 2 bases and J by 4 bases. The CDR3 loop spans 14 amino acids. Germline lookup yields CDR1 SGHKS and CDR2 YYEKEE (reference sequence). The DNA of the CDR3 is TGTGCCAGCAGCTTCGGACAGGGATGGTACGAGCAGTACTTC. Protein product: CASSFGQGWYEQYF.

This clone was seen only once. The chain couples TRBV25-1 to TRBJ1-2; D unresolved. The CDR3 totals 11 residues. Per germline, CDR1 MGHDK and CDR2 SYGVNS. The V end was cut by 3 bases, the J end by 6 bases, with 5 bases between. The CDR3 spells CASSEGHGYTF. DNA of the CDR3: TGTGCCAGCAGTGAGGGCCATGGCTACACCTTC.

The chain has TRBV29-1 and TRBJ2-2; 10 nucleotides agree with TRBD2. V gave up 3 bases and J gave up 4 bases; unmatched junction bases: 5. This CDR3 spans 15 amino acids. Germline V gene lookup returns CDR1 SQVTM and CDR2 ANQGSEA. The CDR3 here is CSVEKSGGGTGELFF. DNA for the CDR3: TGCAGCGTTGAGAAGAGCGGGGGGGGCACCGGGGAGCTGTTTTTT.

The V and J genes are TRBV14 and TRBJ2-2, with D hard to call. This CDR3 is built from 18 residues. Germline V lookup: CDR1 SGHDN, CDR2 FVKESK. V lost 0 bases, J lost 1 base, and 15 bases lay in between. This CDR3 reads CASSQEGPPLQNTGELFF. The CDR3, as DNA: TGTGCCAGCAGCCAAGAAGGCCCTCCACTACAGAACACCGGGGAGCTGTTTTTT.